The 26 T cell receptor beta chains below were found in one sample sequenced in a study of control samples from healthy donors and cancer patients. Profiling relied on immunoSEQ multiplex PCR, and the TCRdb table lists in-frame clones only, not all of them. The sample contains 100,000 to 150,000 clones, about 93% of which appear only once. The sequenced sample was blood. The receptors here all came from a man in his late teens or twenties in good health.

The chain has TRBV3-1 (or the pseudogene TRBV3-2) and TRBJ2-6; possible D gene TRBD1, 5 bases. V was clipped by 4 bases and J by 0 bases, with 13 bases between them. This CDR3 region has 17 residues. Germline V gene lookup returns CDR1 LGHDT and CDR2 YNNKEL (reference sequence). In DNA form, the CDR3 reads TGTGCCAGCAGCCGCGGCATTACAGGCTCTGGGGCCAACGTCCTGACTTTC. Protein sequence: CASSRGITGSGANVLTF.

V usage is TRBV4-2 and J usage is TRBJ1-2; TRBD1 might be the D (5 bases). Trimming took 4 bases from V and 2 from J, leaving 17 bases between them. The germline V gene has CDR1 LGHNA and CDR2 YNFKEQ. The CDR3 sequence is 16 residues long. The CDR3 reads CASSRENRFENYGYTF. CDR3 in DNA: TGTGCCAGCAGCCGAGAAAACAGGTTTGAAAACTATGGCTACACCTTC.

CDR3 region: CASSLGAPRGSGNTIYF. The CDR3 region has the DNA TGTGCCAGCAGCTTAGGGGCGCCCAGGGGATCAGGAAACACCATATATTTT. The rearrangement links TRBV7-2 to TRBJ1-3; weak D call: TRBD1 (6 bases). Germline V gene sequence: CDR1 SGHTA, CDR2 FQGNSA. Trimming removed 1 base from V and 4 bases from J, with 17 bases in between. The CDR3 runs 17 residues. Combining the CDR3 with reference TRBV7-2 and TRBJ1-3 gives the whole variable domain GAGVSQSPSNKVTEKGKDVELRCDPISGHTALYWYRQSLGQGLEFLIYFQGNSAPDKSGLPSDRFSAERTGGSVSTLTIQRTQQEDSAVYLCASSLGAPRGSGNTIYFGEGSWLTVV.

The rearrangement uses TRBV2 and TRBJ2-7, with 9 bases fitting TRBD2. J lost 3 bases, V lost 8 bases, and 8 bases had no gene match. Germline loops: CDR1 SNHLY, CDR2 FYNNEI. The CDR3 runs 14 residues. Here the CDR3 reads CASGLGREGYEQYV. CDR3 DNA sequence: TGTGCCAGCGGATTGGGGCGGGAGGGCTACGAGCAGTACGTC.

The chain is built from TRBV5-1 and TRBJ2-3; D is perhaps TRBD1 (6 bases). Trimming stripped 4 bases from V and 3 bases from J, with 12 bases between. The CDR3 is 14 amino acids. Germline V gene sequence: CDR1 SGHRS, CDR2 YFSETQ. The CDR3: CASSPGQITDTQYF. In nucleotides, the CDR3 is TGCGCCAGCAGCCCGGGACAAATTACAGATACGCAGTATTTT.

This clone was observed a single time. The CDR3 region has the DNA TGTGCCACCAGTGGGGGACACCAAGAGACCCAGTACTTC. Encoded protein: CATSGGHQETQYF. This sequence joins TRBV24-1 and TRBJ2-5; D possibly matches TRBD1 or TRBD2 (5 bases each). V was shortened by 5 bases and J by 0 bases, with 6 bases between the two germline ends. Germline assignment: CDR1 KGHDR and CDR2 SFDVKD. The CDR3 runs to 13 residues.

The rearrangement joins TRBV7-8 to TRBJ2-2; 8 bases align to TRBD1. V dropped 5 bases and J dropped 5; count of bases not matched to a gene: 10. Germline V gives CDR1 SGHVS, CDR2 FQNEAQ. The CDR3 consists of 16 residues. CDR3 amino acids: CASSPTPGGATGELFF. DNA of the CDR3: TGTGCCAGCAGCCCTACCCCAGGGGGCGCGACCGGGGAGCTGTTTTTT.

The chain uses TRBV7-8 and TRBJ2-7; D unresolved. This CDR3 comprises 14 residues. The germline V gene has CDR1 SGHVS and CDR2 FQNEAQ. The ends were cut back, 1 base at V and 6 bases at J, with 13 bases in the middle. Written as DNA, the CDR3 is TGTGCCAGCAGCTTAGAACTGGTGGTTGGCGAGCAGTACTTC. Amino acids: CASSLELVVGEQYF.

CDR3 amino acids: CASSLYGAQSPLHF. The CDR3 DNA follows: TGTGCCAGCAGTTTATACGGTGCTCAATCACCCCTCCACTTT. The genes are TRBV27 and TRBJ1-6; D not certain. The germline V gene encodes CDR1 MNHEY and CDR2 SMNVEV (reference sequence). The CDR3 runs to 14 residues. V was pared by 1 base and J by 10 bases, with 11 bases between.

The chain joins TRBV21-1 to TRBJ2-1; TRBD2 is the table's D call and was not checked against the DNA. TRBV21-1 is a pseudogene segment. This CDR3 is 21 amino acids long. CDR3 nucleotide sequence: TGTGCCAGCAGCATCGACCTAGGACTAGCGGGGCCTTTCATGAGGTACAATGAGCAGTTCTTC. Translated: CASSIDLGLAGPFMRYNEQFF.

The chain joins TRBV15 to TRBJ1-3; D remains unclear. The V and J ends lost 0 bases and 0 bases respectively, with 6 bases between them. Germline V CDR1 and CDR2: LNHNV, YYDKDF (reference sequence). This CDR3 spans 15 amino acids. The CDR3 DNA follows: TGTGCCACCAGCAGAGATTCCTTCTCTGGAAACACCATATATTTT. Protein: CATSRDSFSGNTIYF.

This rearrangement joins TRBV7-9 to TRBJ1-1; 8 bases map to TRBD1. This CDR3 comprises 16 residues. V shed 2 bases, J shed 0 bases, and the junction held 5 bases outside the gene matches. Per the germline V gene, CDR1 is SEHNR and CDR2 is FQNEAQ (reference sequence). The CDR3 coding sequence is TGTGCCAGCAGCTTATGGACAGGGCGGATGAACACTGAAGCTTTCTTT. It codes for CASSLWTGRMNTEAFF.

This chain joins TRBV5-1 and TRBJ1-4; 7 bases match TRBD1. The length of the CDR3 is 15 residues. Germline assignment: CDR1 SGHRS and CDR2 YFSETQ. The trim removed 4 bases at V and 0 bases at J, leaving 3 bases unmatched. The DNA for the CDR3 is TGCGCCAGCAGCCCCGACAGGGCAACTAATGAAAAACTGTTTTTT. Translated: CASSPDRATNEKLFF.

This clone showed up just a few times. CDR3 sequence (DNA): TGTGCCTGGAGTGTACCAACGGGGGACATTTTTTGGCCGAACACCGGGGAGCTGTTTTTT. Protein product: CAWSVPTGDIFWPNTGELFF. The V gene is TRBV30, the J gene TRBJ2-2; D is tentatively TRBD1 or TRBD2 (6 bases each). V lost 0 bases and J 0 bases, leaving 23 bases between the germline ends. Germline V gene data show CDR1 as GTSNPN and CDR2 as SVGIG (reference sequence). The CDR3 totals 20 residues.

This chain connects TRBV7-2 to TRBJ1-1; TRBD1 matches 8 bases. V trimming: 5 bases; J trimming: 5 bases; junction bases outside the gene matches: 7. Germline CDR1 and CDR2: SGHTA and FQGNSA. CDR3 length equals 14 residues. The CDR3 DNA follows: TGTGCCAGCAGCCCGTACAGGGGGGGGACTGAAGCTTTCTTT. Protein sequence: CASSPYRGGTEAFF.

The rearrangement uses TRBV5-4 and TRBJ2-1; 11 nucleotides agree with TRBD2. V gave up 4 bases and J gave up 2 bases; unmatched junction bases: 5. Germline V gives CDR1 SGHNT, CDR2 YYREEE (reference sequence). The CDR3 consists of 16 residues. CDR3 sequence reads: CASSDPGLAAYNEQFF. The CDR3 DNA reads TGTGCCAGCAGCGATCCGGGACTAGCGGCCTACAATGAGCAGTTCTTC.

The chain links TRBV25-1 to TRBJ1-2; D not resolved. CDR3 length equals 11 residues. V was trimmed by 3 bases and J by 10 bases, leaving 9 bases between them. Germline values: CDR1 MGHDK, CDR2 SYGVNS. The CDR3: CASSESGSYTF. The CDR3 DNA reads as TGTGCCAGCAGTGAGTCGGGATCCTACACCTTC.

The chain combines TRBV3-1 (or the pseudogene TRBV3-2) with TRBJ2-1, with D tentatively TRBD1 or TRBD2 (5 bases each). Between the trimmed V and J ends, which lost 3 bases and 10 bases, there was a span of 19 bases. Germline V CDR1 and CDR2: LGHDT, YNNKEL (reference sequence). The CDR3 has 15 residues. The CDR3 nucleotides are TGTGCCAGCAGCCAGCTAGGGGCGAGGGTAGGGGAGCAGTTCTTC. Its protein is CASSQLGARVGEQFF.

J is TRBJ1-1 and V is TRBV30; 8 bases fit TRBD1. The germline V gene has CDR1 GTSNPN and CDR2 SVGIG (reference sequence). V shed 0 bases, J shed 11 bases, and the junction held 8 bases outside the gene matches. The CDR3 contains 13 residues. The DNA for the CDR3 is TGTGCCTGGAGTGTACTCGGACAGGGTAGGGCTTTCTTT. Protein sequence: CAWSVLGQGRAFF.

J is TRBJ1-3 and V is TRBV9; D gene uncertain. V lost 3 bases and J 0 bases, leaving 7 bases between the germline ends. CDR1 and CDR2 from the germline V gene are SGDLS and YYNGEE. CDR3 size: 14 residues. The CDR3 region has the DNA TGTGCCAGCAGCGCCGGTCTCTCTGGAAACACCATATATTTT. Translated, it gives CASSAGLSGNTIYF.

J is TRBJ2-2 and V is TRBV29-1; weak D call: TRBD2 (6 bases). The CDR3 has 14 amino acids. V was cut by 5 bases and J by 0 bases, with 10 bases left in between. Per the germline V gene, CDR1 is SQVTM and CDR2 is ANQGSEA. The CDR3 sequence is CSVWRGANTGELFF. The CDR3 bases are TGCAGCGTTTGGCGCGGGGCGAACACCGGGGAGCTGTTTTTT.

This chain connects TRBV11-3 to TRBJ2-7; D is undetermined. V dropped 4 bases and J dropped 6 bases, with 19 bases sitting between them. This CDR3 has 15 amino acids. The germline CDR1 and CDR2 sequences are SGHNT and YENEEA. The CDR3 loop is CASSSRVESFREQYV. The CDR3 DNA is TGTGCCAGCAGCTCCCGGGTGGAGTCCTTTCGCGAGCAGTACGTC.

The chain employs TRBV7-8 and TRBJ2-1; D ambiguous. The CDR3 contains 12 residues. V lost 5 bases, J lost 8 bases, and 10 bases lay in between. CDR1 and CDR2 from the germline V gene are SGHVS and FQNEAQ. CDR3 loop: CASSLRADEQFF. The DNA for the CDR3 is TGTGCCAGCAGCCTTCGAGCAGATGAGCAGTTCTTC.

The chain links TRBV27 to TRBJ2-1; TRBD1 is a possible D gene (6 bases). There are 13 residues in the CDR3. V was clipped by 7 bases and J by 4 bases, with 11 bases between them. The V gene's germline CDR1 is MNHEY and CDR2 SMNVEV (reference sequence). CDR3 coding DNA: TGTGCCAGCACCCGACAGGAATACAATGAGCAGTTCTTC. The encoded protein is CASTRQEYNEQFF.

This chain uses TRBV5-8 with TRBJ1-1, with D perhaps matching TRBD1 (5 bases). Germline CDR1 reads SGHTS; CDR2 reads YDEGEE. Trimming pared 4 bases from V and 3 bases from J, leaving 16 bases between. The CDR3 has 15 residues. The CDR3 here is CASSPVRGWDTEAFF. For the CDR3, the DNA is TGTGCCAGCAGCCCCGTCCGGGGCTGGGACACTGAAGCTTTCTTT.

CDR3 sequence: CASSPIDKYVSEAFF. As DNA, the CDR3 is TGTGCCAGCTCACCTATCGACAAGTATGTCTCTGAAGCTTTCTTT. V is TRBV18 and J is TRBJ1-1; D unclear. CDR1 and CDR2 from the germline V gene are KGHSH and LQKENI. The V end was cut by 3 bases, the J end by 6 bases, with 17 bases between. This CDR3 contains 15 residues.